What follows are 28 T cell receptor beta chains derived from one specimen sequenced in a study of blood T cell repertoires in COVID-19. The method was immunoSEQ multiplex PCR; TCRdb's version includes in-frame clones alone and lacks a portion of them. The sample includes roughly 400,000 clones, roughly 84% of them seen just once. The sequenced material came from PBMCs or T cells enriched from blood (not recorded which). The source of these receptors is a young woman who had been exposed to COVID-19.

There are a few counts of this clone. Here the CDR3 DNA reads TGTGCCAGTGGGGGACTAGCGTCCTACGAGCAGTACTTC. Translated, it gives CASGGLASYEQYF. V and J are TRBV19 and TRBJ2-7; 10 bases map to TRBD2. The germline V gene encodes CDR1 LNHDA and CDR2 SQIVND (reference sequence). J was trimmed by 1 base and V by 8 bases; bases with no gene match: 2. The CDR3 runs to 13 residues.

The genes are TRBV29-1 and TRBJ1-1, with D possibly being TRBD1 (5 bases). The germline V gene has CDR1 SQVTM and CDR2 ANQGSEA. The CDR3 is 14 residues long. V lost 4 bases to trimming and J lost 0 bases, with 12 bases between them. CDR3 bases: TGCAGCGTTGTTCCGGGACTGATGAACACTGAAGCTTTCTTT. This sequence encodes CSVVPGLMNTEAFF.

V is TRBV28 and J is TRBJ1-1; 8 bases align to TRBD1. CDR1 is MDHEN and CDR2 is SYDVKM in the germline V gene. This CDR3 has 15 residues. V shed 4 bases and J 5 bases; nucleotides not matched to a gene: 9. Written as DNA, the CDR3 is TGTGCCAGCAGTTCCCCGCAGGGGGCAAGGACTGAAGCTTTCTTT. The encoded protein is CASSSPQGARTEAFF.

This chain links TRBV6-5 with TRBJ1-5; D is unclear. Trimming removed 8 bases at V and 4 bases at J, with 12 bases between. Germline V gene sequence: CDR1 MNHEY, CDR2 SVGAGI. CDR3 size: 13 residues. For the CDR3, the DNA is TGTGCCAGCTCGTTCGGGTTTAATCAGCCCCAGCATTTT. Residues: CASSFGFNQPQHF.

This chain joins TRBV16 and TRBJ1-2, with D hard to call. Trimming took off 1 base at V and 0 bases at J, with 9 bases between the two ends. Germline V gives CDR1 KGHSY, CDR2 FQNENV. The CDR3 is made up of 15 amino acids. In DNA, the CDR3 is TGTGCCAGCAGCCAATTAAACCACTCTAACTATGGCTACACCTTC. Translated, it gives CASSQLNHSNYGYTF. The full variable domain, in which reference TRBV16 and TRBJ1-2 provide the parts outside the CDR3, is GEEVAQTPKHLVRGEGQKAKLYCAPIKGHSYVFWYQQVLKNEFKFLISFQNENVFDETGMPKERFSAKCLPNSPCSLEIQATKLEDSAVYFCASSQLNHSNYGYTFGSGTRLTVV.

This rearrangement joins TRBV11-2 to TRBJ1-2, with TRBD1 matching 8 bases. V lost 4 bases to trimming and J lost 8 bases; unmatched junction nucleotides: 12. Per the germline V gene, CDR1 is SGHAT and CDR2 is FQNNGV. The CDR3 consists of 15 residues. In DNA, the CDR3 is TGTGCCAGCAGCTCGACAGGACAGGGATCGGAGGGCTACACCTTC. Its protein is CASSSTGQGSEGYTF.

The chain links TRBV10-1 to TRBJ2-2; the match to TRBD1 covers 8 bases. Per the germline V gene, CDR1 is WNHNN and CDR2 is SYGVQD (reference sequence). The CDR3 runs 15 residues. V shed 8 bases, J shed 0 bases, and the junction held 5 bases outside the gene matches. The CDR3 coding sequence is TGCGCCAGCTCCCGACAGGGGTCGAACACCGGGGAGCTGTTTTTT. This translates into CASSRQGSNTGELFF.

This chain joins TRBV6-5 and TRBJ1-6, with 7 positions matching TRBD1. The J segment lost 10 bases and the V segment lost 7 bases, leaving 13 bases of the junction unmatched. From germline, CDR1 is MNHEY and CDR2 SVGAGI. There are 15 residues in the CDR3. CDR3 protein: CASIYRGKFVSPLHF. In DNA, the CDR3 is TGTGCCAGCATATACAGGGGTAAATTTGTCTCACCCCTCCACTTT.

The chain links TRBV7-9 to TRBJ2-7, with D perhaps matching TRBD1 (6 bases). This CDR3 has 15 amino acids. V lost 5 bases and J lost 3, with 17 bases in between. Germline CDR1 is SEHNR and CDR2 is FQNEAQ (reference sequence). CDR3 in DNA: TGTGCCAGCAGCGGCGATAGGACAGCCTTCTACGAGCAGTACTTC. Encoded protein: CASSGDRTAFYEQYF.

J is TRBJ2-6 and V is TRBV7-9; 8 nucleotides line up with TRBD1. V lost 5 bases and J lost 2; bases outside the gene matches: 2. The germline gives CDR1 SEHNR, CDR2 FQNEAQ (reference sequence). CDR3 size: 15 residues. The CDR3 DNA reads TGTGCCAGCAGCCGGACAGGGACTGGGGCCAACGTCCTGACTTTC. Encoded protein: CASSRTGTGANVLTF.

This chain uses TRBV6-5 with TRBJ1-1, with 8 bases matching TRBD1. This CDR3 region has 15 residues. The V gene end was trimmed by 5 bases and the J gene end by 5 bases; junction bases not matched to a gene: 10. The V gene's germline CDR1 is MNHEY and CDR2 SVGAGI. CDR3 DNA sequence: TGTGCCAGCAGTAAGTGGGGACAGGTGAGGACTGAAGCTTTCTTT. Protein sequence: CASSKWGQVRTEAFF.

This rearrangement joins TRBV7-8 to TRBJ2-4; TRBD1 agrees at 9 bases. The length of the CDR3 is 17 residues. V was pared by 1 base and J by 1 base, with 5 bases of the junction left unmatched. Germline V gene data show CDR1 as SGHVS and CDR2 as FQNEAQ. The CDR3 DNA follows: TGTGCCAGCAGCTTAGATACAGGGGGCTGGGCCAAAAACATTCAGTACTTC. Encoded protein: CASSLDTGGWAKNIQYF.

This clone was counted a single time. The chain has TRBV18 and TRBJ1-1, with 8 bases fitting TRBD1. The CDR3 has 16 amino acids. Germline CDR1 and CDR2: KGHSH and LQKENI. V lost 4 bases and J lost 2; bases outside the gene matches: 9. The CDR3 DNA sequence: TGTGCCAGCTCACGACTTTCACAGGGGGATAACACTGAAGCTTTCTTT. It encodes CASSRLSQGDNTEAFF.

The gene calls are TRBV27 and TRBJ2-1; TRBD1 aligns across 8 bases. Germline V gene data show CDR1 as MNHEY and CDR2 as SMNVEV (reference sequence). The CDR3 covers 12 residues. Trimming at V came to 10 bases and at J to 5 bases, leaving 4 bases not matched to a gene. CDR3 bases: TGTGCCACCTGGGACAGGAACAATGAGCAGTTCTTC. It translates to CATWDRNNEQFF.

The chain carries TRBV9 and TRBJ2-7; 8 bases are shared with TRBD2. Trimming took 1 base from V and 0 from J; bases not matched to a gene: 0. CDR1 SGDLS and CDR2 YYNGEE come from the germline V gene. The CDR3 has 14 residues. The CDR3 sequence is CASSVTSGSYEQYF. CDR3 DNA: TGTGCCAGCAGCGTAACTAGCGGCTCCTACGAGCAGTACTTC.

The chain combines TRBV4-2 with TRBJ1-5, with D hard to call. Per the germline V gene, CDR1 is LGHNA and CDR2 is YNFKEQ. This CDR3 has 16 residues. V lost 0 bases and J 3 bases, leaving 12 bases between the germline ends. The CDR3 protein is CASSQDAASDNQPQHF. The CDR3 DNA reads as TGTGCCAGCAGCCAAGACGCGGCGTCCGACAATCAGCCCCAGCATTTT.

This sequence joins TRBV12-3 or TRBV12-4 and TRBJ1-1; D ambiguous. The CDR3 is made up of 12 amino acids. V lost 6 bases and J lost 4, with 9 bases in between. This chain's CDR3 is CASRMGATEAFF. The CDR3 coding sequence is TGTGCCAGCAGGATGGGCGCCACTGAAGCTTTCTTT.

This chain links TRBV3-1 (or the pseudogene TRBV3-2) with TRBJ1-2; 9 bases fit TRBD1. Germline loops: CDR1 LGHDT, CDR2 YNNKEL (reference sequence). Germline trimming cut 3 bases from V and 4 bases from J; bases unmatched to any gene: 9. The CDR3 runs to 16 residues. CDR3 DNA: TGTGCCAGCAGCCAGACCGGGACAGGGTATTCCTATGGCTACACCTTC. This encodes CASSQTGTGYSYGYTF.

The rearrangement uses TRBV5-1 and TRBJ1-5; no reliable D call. The V end was cut by 0 bases, the J end by 5 bases, with 6 bases between. The CDR3 has 13 residues. Germline V gives CDR1 SGHRS, CDR2 YFSETQ. The CDR3 loop reads CASSLGQDQPQHF. CDR3 DNA sequence: TGCGCCAGCAGCTTGGGGCAGGATCAGCCCCAGCATTTT.

This chain connects TRBV10-3 to TRBJ1-6; 9 bases line up with TRBD1. The CDR3 extends over 15 amino acids. Germline CDR1 and CDR2: ENHRY and SYGVKD. Trimming removed 5 bases from V and 7 bases from J; junction bases left unmatched: 6. The DNA of the CDR3 is TGTGCCATCAGTCGGGACAGGGCTGTGAATTCACCCCTCCACTTT. It codes for CAISRDRAVNSPLHF.

The chain joins TRBV7-2 to TRBJ1-2; TRBD1 is a possible D gene (5 bases). V shed 5 bases and J shed 0 bases, with 7 bases lying between them. The CDR3 loop spans 13 amino acids. Germline V gene sequence: CDR1 SGHTA, CDR2 FQGNSA. CDR3: CASSPTANYGYTF. CDR3 bases: TGTGCCAGCAGCCCGACAGCTAACTATGGCTACACCTTC.

This clone was counted a single time. The chain employs TRBV27 and TRBJ2-5; a possible D gene is TRBD2 (6 bases). Germline V lookup: CDR1 MNHEY, CDR2 SMNVEV (reference sequence). The length of the CDR3 is 15 residues. Trimming pared 4 bases from V and 3 bases from J, leaving 15 bases between. The CDR3 sequence is CASSSRGLQKETQYF. The DNA for the CDR3 is TGTGCCAGCAGTTCCCGGGGACTGCAAAAAGAGACCCAGTACTTC.

The chain links TRBV6-5 to TRBJ1-1, with 7 bases that match TRBD1. CDR3 length equals 14 residues. The V segment lost 6 bases and the J segment 1 base; nucleotides outside the gene matches: 5. Germline V lookup: CDR1 MNHEY, CDR2 SVGAGI. CDR3 region: CASRTTGWNTEAFF. The CDR3 DNA reads TGTGCCAGCAGGACGACAGGGTGGAACACTGAAGCTTTCTTT.

V and J are TRBV2 and TRBJ2-7; possibly TRBD2 for D (6 bases). V gave up 1 base and J gave up 6 bases, with 16 bases separating them. This CDR3 contains 15 residues. CDR1 is SNHLY and CDR2 is FYNNEI in the germline V gene. The CDR3 is CASSEEAGTFGEQYF. In DNA form, the CDR3 reads TGTGCCAGCAGTGAAGAGGCGGGGACCTTCGGCGAGCAGTACTTC.

The chain employs TRBV14 and TRBJ1-6; D gene unclear. Looked up from germline, CDR1 is SGHDN and CDR2 is FVKESK. With 2 bases removed from V and 10 bases from J, the gap between germline ends came to 12 bases. The CDR3 sequence is 14 residues long. The CDR3 coding sequence is TGTGCCAGCAGCCAACAGTTAAAGAAATCACCCCTCCACTTT. Translation: CASSQQLKKSPLHF. Filled out from reference TRBV14 and TRBJ1-6, the complete variable domain reads EAGVTQFPSHSVIEKGQTVTLRCDPISGHDNLYWYRRVMGKEIKFLLHFVKESKQDESGMPNNRFLAERTGGTYSTLKVQPAELEDSGVYFCASSQQLKKSPLHFGNGTRLTVT.

The chain employs TRBV3-1 (or the pseudogene TRBV3-2) and TRBJ1-1, with D perhaps matching TRBD1 (5 bases). Deletions cut 3 bases from V and 7 bases from J, with 18 bases between. Per germline, CDR1 LGHDT and CDR2 YNNKEL (reference sequence). CDR3 size: 15 residues. The CDR3 region has the DNA TGTGCCAGCAGCCATCACCTAGAGACAGTGGTTGAAGCTTTCTTT. It yields the protein CASSHHLETVVEAFF.

V is TRBV20-1 and J is TRBJ2-1, with 7 bases lining up with TRBD1. CDR3 length: 15 residues. CDR1 and CDR2 (germline): DFQATT, SNEGSKA (reference sequence). Germline trimming cut 4 bases from V and 4 bases from J; bases unmatched to any gene: 10. CDR3 amino acids: CSATDRAPHYNEQFF. The CDR3 DNA reads as TGCAGTGCTACTGACAGGGCCCCTCATTACAATGAGCAGTTCTTC.

This chain joins TRBV7-8 and TRBJ1-1, with 7 bases lining up with TRBD1. V lost 3 bases, J lost 1 base, and 5 bases stayed unmatched. The CDR3 sequence is 15 residues long. Germline-derived CDR1 and CDR2 are SGHVS and FQNEAQ. In DNA form, the CDR3 reads TGTGCCAGCAGCTTGCGGGACAGAAAGAACACTGAAGCTTTCTTT. Translated, it gives CASSLRDRKNTEAFF. The whole variable domain, remainder taken from reference TRBV7-8 and TRBJ1-1, is GAGVSQSPRYKVAKRGQDVALRCDPISGHVSLFWYQQALGQGPEFLTYFQNEAQLDKSGLPSDRFFAERPEGSVSTLKIQRTQQEDSAVYLCASSLRDRKNTEAFFGQGTRLTVV.